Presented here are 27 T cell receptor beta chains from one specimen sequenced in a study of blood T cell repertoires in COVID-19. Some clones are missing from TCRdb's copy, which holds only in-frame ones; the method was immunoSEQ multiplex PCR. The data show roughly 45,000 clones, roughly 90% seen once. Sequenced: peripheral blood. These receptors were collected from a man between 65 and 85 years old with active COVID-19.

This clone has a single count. The CDR3 DNA is TGTGCCAGCAGTTGGCCGGGAGTAGCCTACAATGAGCAGTTCTTC. Amino acid sequence: CASSWPGVAYNEQFF. V gene TRBV6-2 or TRBV6-3 combines with J gene TRBJ2-1; D might be TRBD2 (6 bases). Trimming pared 4 bases from V and 2 bases from J, leaving 12 bases between. The CDR3 extends over 15 amino acids. Germline CDR1 is MNHEY and CDR2 is SVGEGT.

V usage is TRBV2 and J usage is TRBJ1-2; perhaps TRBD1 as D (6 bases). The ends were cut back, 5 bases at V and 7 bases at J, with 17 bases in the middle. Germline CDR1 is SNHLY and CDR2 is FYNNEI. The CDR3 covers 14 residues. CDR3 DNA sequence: TGTGCCAGCAGTAGTATACAGGGTTTTGGTGGCTACACCTTC. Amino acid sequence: CASSSIQGFGGYTF.

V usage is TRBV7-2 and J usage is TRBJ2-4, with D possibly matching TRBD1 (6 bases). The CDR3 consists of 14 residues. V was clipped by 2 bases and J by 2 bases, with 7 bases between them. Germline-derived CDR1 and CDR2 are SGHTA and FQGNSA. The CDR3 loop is CASSLTGTKNIQYF. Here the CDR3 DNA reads TGTGCCAGCAGCTTAACAGGGACCAAAAACATTCAGTACTTC.

DNA of the CDR3: TGTGCCAGCAGCCAAGGAACCGGGACAGCTCATTCACCCCTCCACTTT. This codes for CASSQGTGTAHSPLHF. The chain uses TRBV4-2 and TRBJ1-6, with 7 positions matching TRBD1. This CDR3 spans 16 amino acids. Germline CDR1 is LGHNA and CDR2 is YNFKEQ. Trimming at V came to 1 base and at J to 8 bases, leaving 8 bases not matched to a gene.

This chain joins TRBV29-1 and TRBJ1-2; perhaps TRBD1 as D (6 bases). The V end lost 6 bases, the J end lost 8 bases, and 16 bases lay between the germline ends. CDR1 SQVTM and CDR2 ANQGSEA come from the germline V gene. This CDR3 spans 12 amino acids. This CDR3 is CSVSAGARGYTF. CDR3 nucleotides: TGCAGCGTGTCGGCGGGGGCTCGGGGCTACACCTTC.

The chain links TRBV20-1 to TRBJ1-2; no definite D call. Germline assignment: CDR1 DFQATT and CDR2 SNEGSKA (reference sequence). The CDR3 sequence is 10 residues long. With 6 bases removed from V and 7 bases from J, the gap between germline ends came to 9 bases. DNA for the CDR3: TGCAGTGCCAGGAATGGTGGCTACACCTTC. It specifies CSARNGGYTF.

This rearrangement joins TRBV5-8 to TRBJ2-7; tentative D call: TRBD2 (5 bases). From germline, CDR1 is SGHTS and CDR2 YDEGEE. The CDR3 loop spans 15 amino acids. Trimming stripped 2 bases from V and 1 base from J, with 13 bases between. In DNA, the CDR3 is TGTGCCAGCAGCTTCCCCTCACTAGTTTCCTACGAGCAGTACTTC. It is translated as CASSFPSLVSYEQYF.

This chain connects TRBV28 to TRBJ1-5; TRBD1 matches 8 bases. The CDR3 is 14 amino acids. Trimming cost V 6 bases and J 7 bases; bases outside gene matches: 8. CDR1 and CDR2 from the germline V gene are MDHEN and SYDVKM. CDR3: CASRPGQGGQPQHF. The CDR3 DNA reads TGTGCCAGCAGACCCGGACAGGGAGGGCAGCCCCAGCATTTT.

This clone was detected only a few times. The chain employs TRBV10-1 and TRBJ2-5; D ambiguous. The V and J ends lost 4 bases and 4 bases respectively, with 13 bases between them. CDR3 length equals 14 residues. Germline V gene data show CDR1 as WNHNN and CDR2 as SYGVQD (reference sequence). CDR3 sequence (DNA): TGCGCCAGCAGTGGAGGTGCCAGCCCAGAGACCCAGTACTTC. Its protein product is CASSGGASPETQYF.

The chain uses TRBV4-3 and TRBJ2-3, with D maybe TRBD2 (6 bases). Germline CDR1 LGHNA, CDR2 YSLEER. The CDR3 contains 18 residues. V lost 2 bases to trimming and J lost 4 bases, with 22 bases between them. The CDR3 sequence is CASSQSRSYAGSADTQYF. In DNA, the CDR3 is TGCGCCAGCAGCCAAAGCCGAAGTTACGCGGGATCCGCAGATACGCAGTATTTT.

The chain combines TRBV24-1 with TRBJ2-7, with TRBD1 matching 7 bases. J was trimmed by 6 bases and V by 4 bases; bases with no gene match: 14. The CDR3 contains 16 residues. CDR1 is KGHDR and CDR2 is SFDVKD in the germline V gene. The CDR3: CATSDSGQLGSSEQYF. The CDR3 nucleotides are TGTGCCACCAGTGACTCGGGACAGTTGGGATCCAGCGAGCAGTACTTC.

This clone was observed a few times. The CDR3 region has the DNA TGTGCCAGCAGCCCCAGGGTCCCAGGGCCCTATGGCTACACCTTC. Translated: CASSPRVPGPYGYTF. The chain couples TRBV6-6 to TRBJ1-2, with a weak D call TRBD1 (5 bases). This CDR3 region has 15 residues. The germline V gene encodes CDR1 MNHNY and CDR2 SVGAGI (reference sequence). Trimming cost V 6 bases and J 4 bases, with 18 bases left between them.

The CDR3 region is CASSDGGLAVTDTQYF. The CDR3 DNA reads as TGTGCCAGCAGTGATGGGGGACTAGCCGTCACCGATACGCAGTATTTT. The rearrangement links TRBV28 to TRBJ2-3, with 9 bases matching TRBD2. The CDR3 extends over 16 amino acids. The germline CDR1 and CDR2 sequences are MDHEN and SYDVKM. The V and J ends lost 5 bases and 6 bases, in that order; junction bases with no gene match: 12.

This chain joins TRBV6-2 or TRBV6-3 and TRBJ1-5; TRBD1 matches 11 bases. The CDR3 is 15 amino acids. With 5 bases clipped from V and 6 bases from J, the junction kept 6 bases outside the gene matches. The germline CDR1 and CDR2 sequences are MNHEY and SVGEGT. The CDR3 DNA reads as TGTGCCAGCAGTCCCCAAGGACAGGGGGCTCAGCCCCAGCATTTT. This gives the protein CASSPQGQGAQPQHF.

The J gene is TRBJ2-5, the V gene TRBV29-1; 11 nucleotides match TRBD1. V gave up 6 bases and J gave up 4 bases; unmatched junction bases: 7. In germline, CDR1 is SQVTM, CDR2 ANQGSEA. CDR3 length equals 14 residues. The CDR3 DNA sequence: TGCAGCGTGGCTACCGGGACAGGGGGAGAGACCCAGTACTTC. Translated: CSVATGTGGETQYF.

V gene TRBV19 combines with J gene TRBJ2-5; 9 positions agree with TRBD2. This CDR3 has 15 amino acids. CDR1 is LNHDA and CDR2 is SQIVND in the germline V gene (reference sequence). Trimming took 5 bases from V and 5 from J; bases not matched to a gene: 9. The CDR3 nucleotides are TGTGCCAGTAGTGCACTTAGCGGGAGAGGGGAGACCCAGTACTTC. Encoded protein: CASSALSGRGETQYF.

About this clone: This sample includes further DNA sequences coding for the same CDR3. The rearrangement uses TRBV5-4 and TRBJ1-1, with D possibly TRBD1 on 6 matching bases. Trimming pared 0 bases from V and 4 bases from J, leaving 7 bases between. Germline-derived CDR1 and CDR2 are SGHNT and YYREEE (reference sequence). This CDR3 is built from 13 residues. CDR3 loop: CASSLGRGTEAFF. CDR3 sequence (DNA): TGTGCCAGCAGCTTGGGCAGGGGCACTGAAGCTTTCTTT.

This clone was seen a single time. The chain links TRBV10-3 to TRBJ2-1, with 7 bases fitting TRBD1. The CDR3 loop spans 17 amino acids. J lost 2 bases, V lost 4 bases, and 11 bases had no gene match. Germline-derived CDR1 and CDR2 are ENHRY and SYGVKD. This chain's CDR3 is CAISVDPGQVPYNEQFF. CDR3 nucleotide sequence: TGTGCCATCAGTGTTGACCCAGGACAGGTTCCCTACAATGAGCAGTTCTTC.

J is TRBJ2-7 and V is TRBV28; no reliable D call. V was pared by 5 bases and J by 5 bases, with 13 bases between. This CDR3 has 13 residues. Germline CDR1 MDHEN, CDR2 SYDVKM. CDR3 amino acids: CASSTYDRDEQYF. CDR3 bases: TGTGCCAGCAGTACCTACGACCGGGACGAGCAGTACTTC.

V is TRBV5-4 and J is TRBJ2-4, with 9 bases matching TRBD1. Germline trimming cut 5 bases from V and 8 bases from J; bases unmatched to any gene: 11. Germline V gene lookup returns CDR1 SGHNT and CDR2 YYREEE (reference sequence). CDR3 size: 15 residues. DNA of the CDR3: TGTGCCAGCAGTAGGGACAGGGCGCGCGTGGACATTCAGTACTTC. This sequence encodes CASSRDRARVDIQYF.

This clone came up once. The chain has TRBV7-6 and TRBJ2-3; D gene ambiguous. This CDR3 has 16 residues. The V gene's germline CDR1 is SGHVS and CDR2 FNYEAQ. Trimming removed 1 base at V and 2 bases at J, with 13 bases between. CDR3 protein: CASSLVGGFYTDTQYF. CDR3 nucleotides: TGTGCCAGCAGCTTAGTTGGCGGTTTCTACACAGATACGCAGTATTTT.

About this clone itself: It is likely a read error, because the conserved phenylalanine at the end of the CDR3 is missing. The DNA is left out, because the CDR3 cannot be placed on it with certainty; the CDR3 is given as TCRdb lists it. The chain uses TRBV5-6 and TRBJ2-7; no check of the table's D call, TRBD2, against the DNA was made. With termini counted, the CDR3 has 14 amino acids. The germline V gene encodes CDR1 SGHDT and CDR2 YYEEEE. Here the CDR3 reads CASSVRLAGGPPFL.

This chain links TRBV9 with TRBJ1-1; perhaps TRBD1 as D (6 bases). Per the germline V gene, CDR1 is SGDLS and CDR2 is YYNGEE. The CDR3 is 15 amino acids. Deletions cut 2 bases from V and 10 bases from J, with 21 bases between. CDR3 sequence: CASSVYRDLANGAFF. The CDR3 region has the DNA TGTGCCAGCAGCGTTTACAGGGACCTGGCCAACGGAGCTTTCTTT.

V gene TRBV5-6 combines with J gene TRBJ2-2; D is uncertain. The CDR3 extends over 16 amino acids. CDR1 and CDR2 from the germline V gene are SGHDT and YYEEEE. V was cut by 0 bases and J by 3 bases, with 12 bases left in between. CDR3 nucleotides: TGTGCCAGCAGCTTGGAGATTCTAACGGACACCGGGGAGCTGTTTTTT. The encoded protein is CASSLEILTDTGELFF.

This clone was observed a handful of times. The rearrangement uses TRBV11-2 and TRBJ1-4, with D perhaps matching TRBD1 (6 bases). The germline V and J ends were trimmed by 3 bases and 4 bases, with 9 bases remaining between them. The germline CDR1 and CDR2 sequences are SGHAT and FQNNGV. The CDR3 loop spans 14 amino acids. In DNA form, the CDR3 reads TGTGCCAGCAGCTTGCACAGGGATAATGAAAAACTGTTTTTT. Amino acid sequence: CASSLHRDNEKLFF.

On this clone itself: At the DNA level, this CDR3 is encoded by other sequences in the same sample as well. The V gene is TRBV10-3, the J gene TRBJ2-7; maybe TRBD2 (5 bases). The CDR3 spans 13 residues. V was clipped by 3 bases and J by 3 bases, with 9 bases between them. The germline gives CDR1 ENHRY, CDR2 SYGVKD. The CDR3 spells CAISEAAGYEQYF. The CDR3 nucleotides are TGTGCCATCAGTGAAGCCGCGGGCTACGAGCAGTACTTC.

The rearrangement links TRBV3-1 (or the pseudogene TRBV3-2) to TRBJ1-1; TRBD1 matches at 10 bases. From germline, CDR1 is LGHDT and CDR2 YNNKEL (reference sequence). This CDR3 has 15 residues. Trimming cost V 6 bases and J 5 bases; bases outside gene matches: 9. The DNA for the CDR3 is TGTGCCAGCAGACACCGGGACAGGGGATGGACTGAAGCTTTCTTT. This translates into CASRHRDRGWTEAFF.